The source of this T cell receptor (beta chain) is a study of blood T cell repertoires in COVID-19 (dated by TCRdb to about 2020). Regarding the complete study: Samples covering the acute and convalescent phases of COVID-19 were provided by collaborators in the United States, Italy and Spain. The samples were drawn from the first 160 participants of the ongoing ImmuneRACE study and from 1,254 subjects provided by 6 global collaborators. The repertoires were released in a freely available public database meant as a resource for research on the immune response to SARS-CoV-2. Nearly every sample came with metadata listing a de-identified subject ID, COVID-19 status, age in years and sex. Where HLA class I and class II types were available, the types were taken from metadata supplied by the sample provider, not from assay-based typing. Deeply sampled blood TCRbeta repertoires from subjects exposed to, actively infected with, or recovered from COVID-19 were included in the dataset. The material from the prospective study consisted of cDNA or gDNA derived from T cells, B-cell-depleted T cells, or PBMCs.

This clone came up once. What antigen it recognizes has not been identified. No much larger clone exists at a distance of one base, and base qualities are not known. Samples from volunteer blood donors who had recovered from COVID-19 were contributed by a second Seattle source. Each collaborating institution followed its own protocols to collect whole blood in K2EDTA tubes. For TCRbeta analysis, collaborators shipped samples as frozen whole blood, isolated PBMCs, or DNA extracted from either of those sample types. The research as a whole found: The quantity of clinical and demographic metadata differed by source and by participant and was supplied without curation.

TCRbeta CDR3 regions were amplified from genomic DNA using the immunoSEQ Assay, a bias-controlled multiplex PCR. On the study's bioinformatics: Nucleated cell counts per sample were estimated from amplification of reference gene primers within the assay. Sequence reads were collapsed and filtered to measure the absolute abundance of every unique TCRbeta CDR3 rearrangement. For each sample, productive Simpson clonality was calculated as the square root of Simpson's diversity index across productive rearrangements. TCRdb mirrors the immuneACCESS table, restricted to in-frame sequences. Some clones are absent from its copies; in checked studies, under half trace to an unresolved V gene, and the reason for the others is unknown. V and J calls and clone size are as listed in that table; D and trimming were resolved from the DNA. The table for this sample lists around 200,000 clones; less than 80% of them were counted only once. The ten largest make up about 14% of the sample.

The CDR3 runs 11 amino acids, cysteine and phenylalanine included. Only CDR3 DNA remains: 33 bases, in frame from the first base. Between the V and J ends, shortened by 5 bases and 8 bases respectively, the junction contains 9 bases. Per the germline V gene (reference sequence), LGHDT is the CDR1 and YNNKEL is the CDR2. This TCR came from a man aged 45-60 years who had recovered from COVID-19. Material for sequencing was peripheral blood. The sequence joins TRBV3-1 (or the pseudogene TRBV3-2) to TRBJ1-2; the D gene is not confidently resolved. Here the CDR3 is given as CASSGPGGYTF. The nucleotides read TGTGCCAGCAGCGGACCGGGGGGCTACACCTTC.